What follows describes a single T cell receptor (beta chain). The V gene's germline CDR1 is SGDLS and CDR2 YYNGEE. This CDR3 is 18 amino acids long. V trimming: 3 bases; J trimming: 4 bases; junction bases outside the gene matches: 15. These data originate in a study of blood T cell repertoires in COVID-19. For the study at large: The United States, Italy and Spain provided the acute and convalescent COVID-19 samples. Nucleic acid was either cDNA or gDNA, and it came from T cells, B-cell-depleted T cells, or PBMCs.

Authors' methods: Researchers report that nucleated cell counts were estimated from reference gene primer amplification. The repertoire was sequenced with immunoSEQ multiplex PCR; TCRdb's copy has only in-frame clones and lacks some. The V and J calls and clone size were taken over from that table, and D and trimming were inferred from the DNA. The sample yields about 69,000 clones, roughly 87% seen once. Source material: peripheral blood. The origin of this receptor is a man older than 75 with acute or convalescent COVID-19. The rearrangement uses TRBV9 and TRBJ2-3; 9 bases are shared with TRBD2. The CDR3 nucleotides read TGTGCCAGCAGCGGTGGGCCCTTATCTAGCGGGATCGCAGATACGCAGTATTTT. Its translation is CASSGGPLSSGIADTQYF.